The 20 T cell receptor beta chains reported below all come from one sample, sequenced in a study of CD8 T cells in ankylosing spondylitis (dated by TCRdb to about 2017). The library was built by means of 5' RACE. Sequencing took place on an Illumina HiSeq 2500. TCRdb reanalyzed the raw reads on its own, using fastp at Q25 for trimming and MiXCR for clone calling, and kept in-frame beta chains. Rows with a matching CDR3 protein are joined into one entry that keeps the most common DNA and genes. The sample table lists 150,000 or so distinct CDR3 sequences, roughly 31% of them with a count of one. The ten biggest clones cover about 6.3% of the sample. Source material: synovial fluid, either unsorted or a sorted T cell fraction (not recorded which). The source of these receptors is a male donor with ankylosing spondylitis.

This clonotype was recorded a few times. The rearrangement links TRBV6-2 or TRBV6-3 to TRBJ2-7; D may match TRBD1 or TRBD2 (5 bases each). CDR1 and CDR2 from the germline V gene are MNHEY and SVGEGT. V was shortened by 4 bases and J by 0 bases, with 10 bases between the two germline ends. The CDR3 loop spans 14 amino acids. CDR3: CASSFGTASYEQYF. In nucleotides, the CDR3 is TGTGCCAGCAGTTTTGGGACGGCCTCCTACGAGCAGTACTTC.

The chain couples TRBV12-3 or TRBV12-4 to TRBJ1-3; 10 nucleotides match TRBD1. Losses at the gene ends were 7 bases for V and 8 bases for J; bases not matched to a gene: 14. This CDR3 region has 16 residues. The CDR3 here is CASTLIGGQGRDTIYF. In DNA, the CDR3 is TGTGCCAGCACCTTAATCGGGGGACAGGGGAGGGACACCATATATTTT.

The table lists this clonotype with many counts. V usage is TRBV4-3 and J usage is TRBJ1-4; maybe TRBD1 (6 bases). Trimming shortened V by 0 bases and J by 7 bases, and 12 bases separated the two germline ends. The CDR3 runs to 15 residues. Germline V lookup: CDR1 LGHNA, CDR2 YSLEER. DNA for the CDR3: TGCGCCAGCAGCCAAGATTGGGGGGCAGGTGAAAAACTGTTTTTT. Protein product: CASSQDWGAGEKLFF.

This clonotype was detected a few times. This rearrangement joins TRBV20-1 to TRBJ1-2, with 9 positions matching TRBD1. This CDR3 has 15 residues. Per germline, CDR1 DFQATT and CDR2 SNEGSKA (reference sequence). V lost 6 bases, J lost 8 bases, and 16 bases stayed unmatched. The CDR3 DNA reads TGCAGTGCACCCCCCACAGGGGGCGATCGAGGCGGCTACACCTTC. Protein sequence: CSAPPTGGDRGGYTF.

This clonotype occurred many times. This rearrangement joins TRBV7-2 to TRBJ2-5, with a possible D match to TRBD2 (6 bases). With 1 base removed from V and 6 bases from J, the gap between germline ends came to 9 bases. This CDR3 has 13 amino acids. Germline CDR1 and CDR2: SGHTA and FQGNSA. In DNA, the CDR3 is TGTGCCAGCAGCTTAGTGGGGGGTCAGACCCAGTACTTC. Translated, it gives CASSLVGGQTQYF.

The rearrangement uses TRBV7-2 and TRBJ2-5; 9 bases agree with TRBD2. V shed 1 base and J 5 bases; nucleotides not matched to a gene: 5. Germline V lookup: CDR1 SGHTA, CDR2 FQGNSA. The CDR3 extends over 15 amino acids. CDR3 in DNA: TGTGCCAGCAGCTTAGTGGTGGCGGGGGGGGAGACCCAGTACTTC. Translation gives CASSLVVAGGETQYF.

This clonotype occurred many times. The V gene is TRBV4-1, the J gene TRBJ2-3, with 15 bases matching TRBD2. V was clipped by 0 bases and J by 4 bases; unmatched bases: 14. This CDR3 contains 21 residues. From germline, CDR1 is MGHRA and CDR2 YSYEKL. CDR3 in DNA: TGCGCCAGCAGCCAAGATCTAGTGGGGACTAGCGGGAGGAAGTACGCAGATACGCAGTATTTT. As protein: CASSQDLVGTSGRKYADTQYF.

This chain joins TRBV24-1 and TRBJ1-5; D gene unclear. The CDR3 sequence is 18 residues long. The V and J ends lost 4 bases and 3 bases respectively, with 21 bases between them. Germline V gene sequence: CDR1 KGHDR, CDR2 SFDVKD. CDR3 nucleotides: TGTGCCACCAGTGACTCCACCGGTACGATGTTGGTCAATCAGCCCCAGCATTTT. Translated, it gives CATSDSTGTMLVNQPQHF.

The sample holds a few counts of this clonotype. This chain joins TRBV20-1 and TRBJ2-1, with a weak D call TRBD2 (6 bases). The CDR3 has 14 residues. The V gene's germline CDR1 is DFQATT and CDR2 SNEGSKA (reference sequence). The V gene lost 2 bases and the J gene lost 7 bases, with 15 bases spanning the gap. DNA for the CDR3: TGCAGTGCTAGACTTGGCCTAGCGCAGAATGAGCAGTTCTTC. This codes for CSARLGLAQNEQFF.

This clonotype was seen only a few times. The chain has TRBV7-3 and TRBJ1-2, with TRBD1 matching 7 bases. CDR3 length: 15 amino acids. The germline CDR1 and CDR2 sequences are SGHTA and FQGTGA. V lost 5 bases to trimming and J lost 2 bases; unmatched junction nucleotides: 8. CDR3 loop: CASSPGTVGNYGYTF. In DNA, the CDR3 is TGTGCCAGCAGCCCGGGGACAGTTGGGAACTATGGCTACACCTTC.

This clonotype was counted only a few times. V and J are TRBV7-9 and TRBJ1-2; D gene uncertain. Germline V lookup: CDR1 SEHNR, CDR2 FQNEAQ (reference sequence). Trimming pared 5 bases from V and 7 bases from J, leaving 14 bases between. This CDR3 has 13 residues. The CDR3 DNA follows: TGTGCCAGCAGCCCCTCCAGCTCTGGTGGCTACACCTTC. Its protein product is CASSPSSSGGYTF.

The chain joins TRBV7-8 to TRBJ1-5, with unresolved D. Trimming cost V 0 bases and J 1 base, with 4 bases left between them. Looked up from germline, CDR1 is SGHVS and CDR2 is FQNEAQ. The CDR3 sequence is 14 residues long. The CDR3 DNA reads as TGTGCCAGCAGCTTAGCGGCCAGCAATCAGCCCCAGCATTTT. It codes for CASSLAASNQPQHF.

DNA of the CDR3: TGCAGTGCCCGTTGGCAAGGGATACTCTCCTACGAGCAGTACTTC. Amino acid sequence: CSARWQGILSYEQYF. V is TRBV20-1 and J is TRBJ2-7; D is unclear. The CDR3 totals 15 residues. V was clipped by 6 bases and J by 0 bases, with 18 bases between them. Germline-derived CDR1 and CDR2 are DFQATT and SNEGSKA (reference sequence).

About this clonotype: An end of the junction differs from the germline gene, which may be a read error. The chain recombines TRBV7-7 with TRBJ2-2; D is ambiguous. Germline loops: CDR1 SSHAT, CDR2 FNYEAQ (reference sequence). The CDR3 length is 13 residues. CDR3 protein: CASSSINTGELFF. The CDR3 bases are TGTGCTAGCAGCTCAATCAACACCGGGGAGCTGTTTTTT.

This clonotype appeared many times. The J gene is TRBJ2-3, the V gene TRBV7-2, with D hard to call. The CDR3 sequence is 15 residues long. Deletions cut 1 base from V and 0 bases from J, with 8 bases between. Per germline, CDR1 SGHTA and CDR2 FQGNSA. The CDR3 loop reads CASSLEYISTDTQYF. The DNA for the CDR3 is TGTGCCAGCAGCTTAGAGTATATTAGCACAGATACGCAGTATTTT.

The chain combines TRBV10-3 with TRBJ1-3; D not certain. This CDR3 has 15 amino acids. Looked up from germline, CDR1 is ENHRY and CDR2 is SYGVKD. V was trimmed by 0 bases and J by 0 bases, leaving 6 bases between them. In nucleotides, the CDR3 is TGTGCCATCAGTGAGTCGGGGAACTCTGGAAACACCATATATTTT. Protein product: CAISESGNSGNTIYF.

Here the CDR3 reads CASSLIEGAEQYF. Here the CDR3 DNA reads TGTGCCAGCAGCTTAATTGAGGGCGCCGAGCAGTACTTC. The rearrangement joins TRBV7-3 to TRBJ2-7; TRBD2 is a possible D gene (5 bases). The CDR3 has 13 amino acids. Looked up from germline, CDR1 is SGHTA and CDR2 is FQGTGA. Trimming pared 1 base from V and 6 bases from J, leaving 10 bases between.

In this sample, this clonotype turned up once. This sequence joins TRBV6-1 and TRBJ1-6, with 9 bases identical to TRBD1. V trimming: 5 bases; J trimming: 11 bases; junction bases outside the gene matches: 4. Germline-derived CDR1 and CDR2 are MNHNS and SASEGT. CDR3 size: 13 residues. CDR3 region: CASSTGTGTPLHF. For the CDR3, the DNA is TGTGCCAGCAGTACCGGGACAGGGACACCCCTCCACTTT.

This clonotype has more than one count but fewer than ten. The gene calls are TRBV15 and TRBJ1-4, with TRBD1 as a possible D gene (5 bases). The CDR3 length is 15 residues. The V and J ends lost 3 bases and 1 base respectively, with 9 bases between them. Germline values: CDR1 LNHNV, CDR2 YYDKDF (reference sequence). The CDR3 region is CATSRARGTNEKLFF. For the CDR3, the DNA is TGTGCCACCAGCAGGGCGAGGGGAACTAATGAAAAACTGTTTTTT.

V and J are TRBV14 and TRBJ2-7, with D perhaps TRBD1 or TRBD2 (5 bases each). This CDR3 region has 17 residues. Trimming shortened V by 1 base and J by 3 bases, and 19 bases separated the two germline ends. Looked up from germline, CDR1 is SGHDN and CDR2 is FVKESK. CDR3 in DNA: TGTGCCAGCAGCCAAGTTTGGCAGGGAGACGGGCACTACGAGCAGTACTTC. It encodes CASSQVWQGDGHYEQYF.